This TCR beta chain was found in a study of T cells in narcolepsy. Study-level background: Donors had narcolepsy type 1 or type 2, or were healthy controls.

Concerning this clone: The antigen remains undetermined.

Whole-study findings and limits: HCRT-specific and TRIB2-specific autoreactive clonotypes appeared among same-patient CSF and blood CD4+ clonotypes. Autoreactive clone sequences were missing from some blood memory CD4+ repertoires. Autoreactive clonotypes reportedly recurred in blood of same and different patients, not controls.

Assay used: immunoSEQ multiplex PCR; TCRdb lists only in-frame clones, some missing. The sample yields tens of thousands of clones, around 83% seen once. This TCR derives from a human donor in good health. Sequencing was performed on memory (CD45RA-) CD4+ T cells from blood.

In DNA, the CDR3 is TGTGCCAGCAGTTCTGGGGTGCGGGGCTACACCTTC. Protein product: CASSSGVRGYTF. This sequence joins TRBV28 and TRBJ1-2, with D unresolved. Trimming cost V 4 bases and J 8 bases, with 11 bases left between them. This CDR3 comprises 12 residues. Germline V CDR1 and CDR2: MDHEN, SYDVKM.